This TCR beta chain was retrieved from a study of blood T cells in healthy people across ages. A word on this clonotype: As yet, its antigen is unknown. The germline gene is not matched at one end of the junction; a read error may be the cause.

Donor samples were obtained from healthy Caucasian individuals from Russia, aged roughly 6 to 90. Through a sample-barcoded 5' primer and a J-beta primer mix, a second PCR was run for about 6 to 11 cycles. Each of the cDNA molecules was tagged by a template-switch adaptor with 12 random nucleotides. TCRdb reprocessed the 5' RACE reads via MiXCR and lists one record per CDR3 protein. The sample consists of 650,000 to 1,000,000 distinct CDR3 sequences, roughly 35% of them appearing once. General study results and limits: Roughly linear age-related decline in beta diversity appeared, significant by age about 37.

The sequence came from a man younger than 35 in good health. Material: blood.

CDR3 coding DNA: TGCACCAGCAGCCAAGCGGTTCTTGAGGACAGCCTGGAGGGCTACACCTTC. This encodes CTSSQAVLEDSLEGYTF. V is TRBV4-3 and J is TRBJ1-2; a weak D match, TRBD1 (6 bases). The CDR3 length is 17 residues. Germline V gives CDR1 LGHNA, CDR2 YSLEER.